This T cell receptor (beta chain) was captured by sequencing in a study of cytomegalovirus exposure and HLA in healthy donors. The CDR3 loop spans 16 amino acids. CDR1 and CDR2 (germline): GTSNPN, SVGIG (reference sequence). J was trimmed by 7 bases and V by 3 bases; bases with no gene match: 12. This clone was observed a few times. Its antigen is not identified. 13 Jbeta primers and 60 Vbeta primers were used for the PCR. The method was immunoSEQ multiplex PCR; TCRdb's version includes in-frame clones alone and lacks a portion of them. The profile shows roughly 200,000 clones, about 80% of them singletons. General study results and limits: Previous analysis showed most TCR beta V segments were productive about 87% or about 30% of the time. Later analysis demonstrated an association between a missense DCLRE1C variant and TCR beta V- and J-gene trimming.

This TCR derives from a man aged 18-30 years in good health and CMV-seronegative. The chain combines TRBV30 with TRBJ1-6, with 7 positions matching TRBD1. Sequences were obtained from PBMCs. CDR3 nucleotide sequence: TGTGCCTGGAGGGGGCCGAACAGGGGCTGGAATTCACCCCTCCACTTT. Its protein is CAWRGPNRGWNSPLHF. Full variable domain (outside the CDR3, taken from reference TRBV30 and TRBJ1-6): SQTIHQWPATLVQPVGSPLSLECTVEGTSNPNLYWYRQAAGRGLQLLFYSVGIGQISSEVPQNLSASRPQDRQFILSSKKLLLSDSGFYLCAWRGPNRGWNSPLHFGNGTRLTVT.